This T cell receptor (beta chain) originates from a study of T cell changes during pregnancy in multiple sclerosis. The V and J ends lost 0 bases and 8 bases respectively, with 17 bases between them. Germline V gene sequence: CDR1 LGHNA, CDR2 YSLEER. This CDR3 spans 16 amino acids. This table comes from immunoSEQ multiplex PCR, and its TCRdb copy is limited to in-frame clones, with some not included. This sample has tens of thousands of clones, with 93% found just once. The source is a female donor with multiple sclerosis, enrolled in a pregnancy study. V and J are TRBV4-3 and TRBJ2-1; TRBD1 might be the D (6 bases). This sample comprised peripheral blood, obtained after pregnancy. The CDR3 sequence: CASSQDYLQGVDEQFF. In DNA, the CDR3 is TGCGCCAGCAGCCAAGATTATTTACAGGGTGTCGATGAGCAGTTCTTC.